This record covers a single T cell receptor beta chain. This record belongs to a study of blood T cell repertoires in COVID-19. Only in-frame clones appear in the TCRdb table, and some are missing; sequencing was by immunoSEQ multiplex PCR. This sample has some 270,000 clones, with around 85% found just once. There are 15 residues in the CDR3. V lost 5 bases and J lost 5, with 16 bases in between. Germline CDR1 and CDR2: SEHNR and FQNEAQ (reference sequence). This sequence originates from a woman aged 25-40 years who had recovered from COVID-19. The material sequenced was PBMCs or T cells enriched from blood (not recorded which). The chain carries TRBV7-9 and TRBJ2-4, with a tentative D call TRBD1 (6 bases). Written as DNA, the CDR3 is TGTGCCAGCAGCAGAAACCGGGACATAGAAAACATTCAGTACTTC. This translates into CASSRNRDIENIQYF.